One and the same sample provided the 16 T cell receptor beta chains below, sequenced in a study of response to subunit inactivated influenza vaccine. TCRdb used MiXCR to reprocess the RT-PCR reads, holding one entry per CDR3 protein. In the table there are about 500,000 distinct CDR3 sequences, approximately 15% of which are singletons. The starting material was CD4+ T cells sorted from PBMCs, obtained 23 to 25 months after vaccination. These receptors were taken from a man in his fifties or sixties who received an inactivated influenza vaccine.

The chain is built from TRBV7-9 and TRBJ1-1; D ambiguous. From germline, CDR1 is SEHNR and CDR2 FQNEAQ (reference sequence). V lost 2 bases, J lost 8 bases, and 12 bases lay in between. This CDR3 has 13 residues. The CDR3 nucleotides are TGTGCCAGCAGCTTACAGTTGGACCAAGAAGCTTTCTTT. This gives the protein CASSLQLDQEAFF.

A few counts support this clonotype. The gene calls are TRBV29-1 and TRBJ1-1; no firm D call. Per the germline V gene, CDR1 is SQVTM and CDR2 is ANQGSEA. This CDR3 spans 12 amino acids. V was clipped by 5 bases and J by 3 bases, with 10 bases between them. The DNA of the CDR3 is TGCAGCGTTACCAAGGGTGACACTGAAGCTTTCTTT. Translated, it gives CSVTKGDTEAFF.

In its sample, this clonotype was seen many times. This chain joins TRBV24-1 and TRBJ2-5, with TRBD2 matching over 12 bases. With 4 bases clipped from V and 3 bases from J, the junction kept 8 bases outside the gene matches. The germline V gene encodes CDR1 KGHDR and CDR2 SFDVKD. This CDR3 spans 17 amino acids. CDR3 in DNA: TGTGCCACCAGTGACTCAAGACTAGCGGGAGTAGAAGAGACCCAGTACTTC. It translates to CATSDSRLAGVEETQYF.

This clonotype was observed a few times. The chain couples TRBV10-3 to TRBJ2-7; 8 bases align to TRBD1. Germline CDR1 and CDR2: ENHRY and SYGVKD. V lost 4 bases to trimming and J lost 2 bases; unmatched junction nucleotides: 4. The CDR3 is 14 amino acids. The CDR3 nucleotides read TGTGCCATCAGTGTTGCAGGGGGCGCCTACGAGCAGTACTTC. It encodes CAISVAGGAYEQYF.

The V call is TRBV12-3 or TRBV12-4, the J call TRBJ1-5, with D possibly TRBD1 on 6 matching bases. CDR3 length: 14 amino acids. Trimming took off 5 bases at V and 6 bases at J, with 14 bases between the two ends. CDR3 amino acids: CASSRRQEGQPQHF. CDR3 in DNA: TGTGCCAGCAGTAGAAGACAGGAGGGTCAGCCCCAGCATTTT.

Of note for this clonotype: Mismatch with germline at one junction end may stem from a read error. The chain has TRBV20-1 and TRBJ2-3; 9 positions agree with TRBD2. Germline CDR1 reads DFQATT; CDR2 reads SNEGSKA (reference sequence). The CDR3 length is 17 residues. DNA for the CDR3: TGCTGTGCTAGAGCAGGGACTAGCCTTTCTAGCACAGATACGCAGTATTTT. Translated, it gives CCARAGTSLSSTDTQYF.

Turning to this clonotype: This clone may be a read error of a much larger clone one base away. The chain recombines TRBV12-3 or TRBV12-4 with TRBJ2-3, with unresolved D. There are 19 residues in the CDR3. The CDR3 DNA reads as TGTGCCTGCAGTTTATTCTACTTAACCTCAGGATCCCAAACAGATACGCAGTATTTT. Translating gives CACSLFYLTSGSQTDTQYF.

This clonotype was seen a few times. V is TRBV3-1 and J is TRBJ2-3, with 13 bases lining up with TRBD2. Germline CDR1 is LGHDT and CDR2 is YNNKEL (reference sequence). The CDR3 is 16 amino acids. V shed 5 bases, J shed 5 bases, and the junction held 7 bases outside the gene matches. In DNA form, the CDR3 reads TGTGCCAGCAGCTCAACGACTAGCGGGGGGCAAGATACGCAGTATTTT. It is translated as CASSSTTSGGQDTQYF.

CDR3 DNA: TGTGCCAGCAGCCCAGACAGAAGGGGCTACACCTTC. The encoded protein is CASSPDRRGYTF. The rearrangement joins TRBV6-1 to TRBJ1-2, with D tentatively TRBD1 (5 bases). Germline values: CDR1 MNHNS, CDR2 SASEGT. V was shortened by 6 bases and J by 8 bases, with 13 bases between the two germline ends. CDR3 length: 12 amino acids.

Many counts were recorded for this clonotype. The V and J genes are TRBV7-8 and TRBJ2-3; D not certain. This CDR3 region has 14 residues. V lost 5 bases to trimming and J lost 1 base, with 10 bases between them. Germline-derived CDR1 and CDR2 are SGHVS and FQNEAQ. CDR3 DNA sequence: TGTGCCAGCAGCCCCCAGGCTGGCACAGATACGCAGTATTTT. It is translated as CASSPQAGTDTQYF. The full variable domain, in which reference TRBV7-8 and TRBJ2-3 provide the parts outside the CDR3, is GAGVSQSPRYKVAKRGQDVALRCDPISGHVSLFWYQQALGQGPEFLTYFQNEAQLDKSGLPSDRFFAERPEGSVSTLKIQRTQQEDSAVYLCASSPQAGTDTQYFGPGTRLTVL.

V gene TRBV6-1 combines with J gene TRBJ1-5, with TRBD1 as a possible D gene (6 bases). The CDR3 extends over 16 amino acids. Germline loops: CDR1 MNHNS, CDR2 SASEGT. V was clipped by 8 bases and J by 3 bases, with 20 bases between them. The CDR3 DNA reads as TGTGCCAGCGGCCTTGGGGGGGCATGGAACAATCAGCCCCAGCATTTT. Translating it yields CASGLGGAWNNQPQHF.

The chain uses TRBV28 and TRBJ2-1, with 8 bases identical to TRBD2. There are 15 residues in the CDR3. Losses at the gene ends were 7 bases for V and 2 bases for J; bases not matched to a gene: 7. Germline V gene lookup returns CDR1 MDHEN and CDR2 SYDVKM. The CDR3 loop is CASNSERGPYNEQFF. In nucleotides, the CDR3 is TGTGCCAGCAACAGCGAGCGGGGGCCCTACAATGAGCAGTTCTTC.

This clonotype was seen many times. The V gene is TRBV5-1, the J gene TRBJ1-1; a weak D match, TRBD1 (6 bases). This CDR3 spans 11 amino acids. Per germline, CDR1 SGHRS and CDR2 YFSETQ. V shed 4 bases and J shed 8 bases, with 9 bases lying between them. CDR3 DNA: TGCGCCAGCAGCGCGGACAGCGAAGCTTTCTTT. Residues: CASSADSEAFF.

The rearrangement uses TRBV7-9 and TRBJ2-1, with D possibly matching TRBD2 (6 bases). The germline CDR1 and CDR2 sequences are SEHNR and FQNEAQ (reference sequence). The CDR3 runs 12 residues. DNA for the CDR3: TGTGGGGAGGACCGCGTATTAGGTGAGCAGTTCTTC. It yields the protein CGEDRVLGEQFF.

V and J are TRBV6-5 and TRBJ1-2; the D gene is possibly TRBD1 (6 bases). Trimming pared 7 bases from V and 4 bases from J, leaving 10 bases between. CDR3 length equals 12 residues. Germline lookup yields CDR1 MNHEY and CDR2 SVGAGI. CDR3 bases: TGTGCCAGCACCCAGGGGAGCTATGGCTACACCTTC. Its translation is CASTQGSYGYTF.

This clonotype was seen a single time. V usage is TRBV29-1 and J usage is TRBJ2-7, with unresolved D. V was shortened by 7 bases and J by 5 bases, with 12 bases between the two germline ends. Germline V gene data show CDR1 as SQVTM and CDR2 as ANQGSEA. The CDR3 covers 11 residues. DNA of the CDR3: TGCAGCGGTCGGCGTAGGAACGAGCAGTACTTC. It yields the protein CSGRRRNEQYF.